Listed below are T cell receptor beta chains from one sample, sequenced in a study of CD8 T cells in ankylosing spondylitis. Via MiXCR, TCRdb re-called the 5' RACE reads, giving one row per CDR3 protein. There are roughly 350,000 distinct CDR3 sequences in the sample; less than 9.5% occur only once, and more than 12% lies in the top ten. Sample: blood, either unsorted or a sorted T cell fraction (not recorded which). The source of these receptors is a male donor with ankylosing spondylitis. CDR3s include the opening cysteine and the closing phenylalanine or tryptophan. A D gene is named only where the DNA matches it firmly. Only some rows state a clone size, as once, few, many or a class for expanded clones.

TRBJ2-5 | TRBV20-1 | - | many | TGCAGTGCTAGAGGGCGCGAGACCCAGTACTTC | CSARGRETQYF
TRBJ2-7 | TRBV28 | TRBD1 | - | TGTGCCAGCAGTTTACGGGACAGGGCCTACGAGCAGTACTTC | CASSLRDRAYEQYF
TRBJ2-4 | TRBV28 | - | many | TGTGCCAGCATTTCCGAAAACATTCAGTACTTC | CASISENIQYF
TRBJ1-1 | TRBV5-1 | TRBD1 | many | TGCGCCAGCAGCTTGGTGCTCAGGGGGCGACAGACTGAAGCTTTCTTT | CASSLVLRGRQTEAFF
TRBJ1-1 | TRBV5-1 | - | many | TGCGCCAGCAGCTTACATTTGGGGGGCACTGAAGCTTTCTTT | CASSLHLGGTEAFF
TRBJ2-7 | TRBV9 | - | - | TGTGCCAGCAGCGTAGTTCCGGGACCGAACGCCGAGCAGTACTTC | CASSVVPGPNAEQYF
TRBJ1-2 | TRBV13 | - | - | TGTGCCAGCACCCGAGGAGCAGGGGTGCTCATCTCAGACGGCTACACCTTC | CASTRGAGVLISDGYTF
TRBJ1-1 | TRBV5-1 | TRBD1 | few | TGCGCCAGCAGCTCCCTGACAGGGGGCCGCACTGAAGCTTTCTTT | CASSSLTGGRTEAFF
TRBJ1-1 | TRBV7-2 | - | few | TGTGCCAGCAGCTTATATCCCATGAACACTGAAGCTTTCTTT | CASSLYPMNTEAFF
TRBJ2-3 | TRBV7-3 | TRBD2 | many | TGTGCCAGCGCGCCGGGACTAACCACAGATACGCAGTATTTT | CASAPGLTTDTQYF
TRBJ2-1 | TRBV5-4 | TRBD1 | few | TGTGCCAGCAGAAACTCCCGGGACAGGGTGCACAATGAGCAGTTCTTC | CASRNSRDRVHNEQFF
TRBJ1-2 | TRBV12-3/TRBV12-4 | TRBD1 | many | TGTGCCAGCAGTTGGGACGTACAGGGGGGCACCTTC | CASSWDVQGGTF
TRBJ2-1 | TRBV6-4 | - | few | TGTGCCAGCAGTGACTCGAGGGACAATGAGCAGTTCTTC | CASSDSRDNEQFF
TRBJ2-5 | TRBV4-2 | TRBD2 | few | TGTGCCAGCAGCCAAGATTGGGGACTAGCGGGAGGCTCGTACCAAGAGACCCAGTACTTC | CASSQDWGLAGGSYQETQYF
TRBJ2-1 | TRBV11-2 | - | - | TGTGCCAGCAGCCCTACGTCGACTAGGCTTAAGAATGAGCAGTTCTTC | CASSPTSTRLKNEQFF
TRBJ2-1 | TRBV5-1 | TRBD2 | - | TGCGCCAGCAGCCTCCTTCACGGACTAGCGGGACTGGATGAGCAGTTCTTC | CASSLLHGLAGLDEQFF
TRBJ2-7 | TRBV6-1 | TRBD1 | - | TGTGCCAGCAGCTGGGGACAGGGTTTCGAGCAGTACTTC | CASSWGQGFEQYF
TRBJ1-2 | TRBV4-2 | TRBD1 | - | TGTGCCAGCAGCCTTAAGGACAGGGGAGGTTTTGGCTACACCTTC | CASSLKDRGGFGYTF
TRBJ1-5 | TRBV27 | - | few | TGTGCCAGCAGAGGAGCGTTCAATCAGCCCCAGCATTTT | CASRGAFNQPQHF
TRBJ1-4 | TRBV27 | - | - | TGTGCCAGCAGTTTTCGGGGGACTAATGAAAAACTGTTTTTT | CASSFRGTNEKLFF
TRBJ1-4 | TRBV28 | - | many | TGTGCCAGCAGGGGCCGGGACGTCAGTAATGAAAAACTGTTTTTT | CASRGRDVSNEKLFF
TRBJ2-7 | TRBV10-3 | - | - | TGTGCCATCAGTGATCAGCAGGGAGGCACCTACGAGCAGTACTTC | CAISDQQGGTYEQYF
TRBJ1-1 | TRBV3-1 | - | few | TGTGCCAGCAGCCAAAGAGGAAGGAACACTGAAGCTTTCTTT | CASSQRGRNTEAFF
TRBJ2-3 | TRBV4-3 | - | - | TGCGCCAGGATCATGGAGGCGGACCCTAGCACAGATACGCAGTATTTT | CARIMEADPSTDTQYF
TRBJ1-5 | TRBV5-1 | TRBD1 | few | TGCGCCAGCAGCTTGGAGGGACAGGGAAATCAGCCCCAGCATTTT | CASSLEGQGNQPQHF
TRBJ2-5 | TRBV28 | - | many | TGTGCCAGCAGTTTAATTGGGTCCAGAGACGAGACCCAGTACTTC | CASSLIGSRDETQYF
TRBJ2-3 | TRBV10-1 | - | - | TGCGCCAGCAGTGAAACCACGCAGTATTTT | CASSETTQYF
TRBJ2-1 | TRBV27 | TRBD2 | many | TGTGCCAGCAGTCCGGGGACTAGTGAGGATGAGCAGTTCTTC | CASSPGTSEDEQFF
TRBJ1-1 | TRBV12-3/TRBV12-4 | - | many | TGTGCCAGCAGTAGACAAGGGCTCACTGAAGCTTTCTTT | CASSRQGLTEAFF
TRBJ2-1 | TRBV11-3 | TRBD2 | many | TGTGCCAGCAGCTTAGGGCTAGCGGGTTACTCCTACAATGAGCAGTTCTTC | CASSLGLAGYSYNEQFF
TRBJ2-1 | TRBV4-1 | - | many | TGCGCCAGCAGCCAAGGACAATTAGGCCGCAATGAGCAGTTCTTC | CASSQGQLGRNEQFF
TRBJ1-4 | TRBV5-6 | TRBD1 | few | TGTGCCAGCAGAGACAGGGGCGGAAAAGAAAAACTGTTTTTT | CASRDRGGKEKLFF
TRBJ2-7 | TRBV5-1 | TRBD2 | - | TGCGCCAGCAGCTTGGGGGTCGGGAGGTCCTACGAGCAGTACTTC | CASSLGVGRSYEQYF
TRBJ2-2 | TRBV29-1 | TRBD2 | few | TGCAGCGCGAGACTAGCATTGGACACCGGGGAGCTGTTTTTT | CSARLALDTGELFF
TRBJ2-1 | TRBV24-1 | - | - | TGTGCCACCAGTGATCCCCGGCAGTCCTACAATGAGCAGTTCTTC | CATSDPRQSYNEQFF
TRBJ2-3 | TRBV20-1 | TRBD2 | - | TGCAGTGCTAGAGATCCCGGCGGGAGGGCCGCAGATACGCAGTATTTT | CSARDPGGRAADTQYF
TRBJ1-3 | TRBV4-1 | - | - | TGCGCCAGCAGCCAAGATCTCGGACCAGGAAACACCATACATTTT | CASSQDLGPGNTIHF
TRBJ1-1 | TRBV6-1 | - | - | TGTGCCAGCAGAAGGGTCGTGGGGGACACTGAAGCTTTCTTT | CASRRVVGDTEAFF
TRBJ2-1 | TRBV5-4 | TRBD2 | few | TGTGCCAGCAGCAGAGGACTAGCGGGGACCTACAATGAGCAGTTCTTC | CASSRGLAGTYNEQFF
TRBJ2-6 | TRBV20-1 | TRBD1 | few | TGCAGTGGTACTGGACAGGGCGATTCTGGGGCCAACGTCCTGACTTTC | CSGTGQGDSGANVLTF
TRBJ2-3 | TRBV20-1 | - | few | TGCAGTGGGAAACGGAATTCAAGCACAGATACGCAGTATTTT | CSGKRNSSTDTQYF
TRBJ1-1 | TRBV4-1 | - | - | TGCGCCAGCAGCCAAGGAGATTCAAGTACTAAGAACACTGAAGCTTTCTTT | CASSQGDSSTKNTEAFF
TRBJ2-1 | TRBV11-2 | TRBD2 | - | TGTGCCAGCAACCTAGCGGGAGCTTACAATGAGCAGTTCTTC | CASNLAGAYNEQFF
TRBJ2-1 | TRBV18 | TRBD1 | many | TGTGCCAGCTCACAGAGACAGGGGGGCTACTACAATGAGCAGTTCTTC | CASSQRQGGYYNEQFF
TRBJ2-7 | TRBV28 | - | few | TGTGCCAGCAGTTTATCGGTAGGCCCTTACGAGCAGTACTTC | CASSLSVGPYEQYF
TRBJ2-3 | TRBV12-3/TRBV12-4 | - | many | TGTGCCAGCAGTCTAGGGGGTTCGGCAGATACGCAGTATTTT | CASSLGGSADTQYF
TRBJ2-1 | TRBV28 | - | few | TGTGCCAGCAGTTTACAGGGCTTCGATGAGCAGTTCTTC | CASSLQGFDEQFF
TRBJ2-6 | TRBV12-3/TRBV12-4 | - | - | TGTGCCAGCGAAAGCTCTGGGGCCAACATCCTGACTTTC | CASESSGANILTF
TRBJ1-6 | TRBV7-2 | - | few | TGTGCCAGCGGAATAGGCTATAATTCACCCCTCCACTTT | CASGIGYNSPLHF
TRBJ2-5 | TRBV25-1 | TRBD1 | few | TGTGCCAGCAGTGGAAGACTAAACAGGGGCCGGGAGACCCAGTACTTC | CASSGRLNRGRETQYF
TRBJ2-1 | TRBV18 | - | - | TGTGCCAGCTCACCACAGGTCGGGAGCTCCTACAATGAGCAGTTCTTC | CASSPQVGSSYNEQFF
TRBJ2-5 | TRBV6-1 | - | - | TGTGCCAGCAATGTCAACAGGGTGGCCGGGGAGACCCAGTACTTC | CASNVNRVAGETQYF
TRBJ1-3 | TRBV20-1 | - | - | TGCAGTGCACCAGACAGCGGGAGAAACACCATATATTTT | CSAPDSGRNTIYF
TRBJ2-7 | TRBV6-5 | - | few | TGTGCCAGCAGTTACTCGAACTCACGGGTGGCGTACGAGCAGTACTTC | CASSYSNSRVAYEQYF
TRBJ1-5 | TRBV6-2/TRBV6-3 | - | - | TGTGCCAGCAGGGATAATAGCAATCAGCCCCAGCATTTT | CASRDNSNQPQHF
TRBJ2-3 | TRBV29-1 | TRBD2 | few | TGCAGCGTTGATCCGGGACTAGCAAATGCAGATACGCAGTATTTT | CSVDPGLANADTQYF
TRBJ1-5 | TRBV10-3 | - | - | TGTGCCATCAGTGAGTCGTGGGGGCTTAGCAATCAGCCCCAGCATTTT | CAISESWGLSNQPQHF